This T cell receptor (beta chain) was retrieved from a study of shared clonotypes between healthy human individuals. Study-wide results and limits: Sorted-subset sequencing, rarefaction showed, was incomplete despite large depth.

The V gene's germline CDR1 is MNHNY and CDR2 SVGAGI (reference sequence). V lost 6 bases and J lost 2; bases outside the gene matches: 3. This CDR3 region has 13 residues. Concerning this clone itself: Its antigen is undetermined.

Profiling relied on immunoSEQ multiplex PCR, and the TCRdb table lists in-frame clones only, not all of them. The table records over a million clones, approximately 78% of them present only once. Material for sequencing was memory CD4+ T cells from PBMCs. Subset given: CD45RA-negative fraction. The sequence came from a young man in good health. Some clones in this sample may be carry-over from other donors' samples. The chain is built from TRBV6-6 and TRBJ1-2, with 7 bases identical to TRBD1. CDR3 sequence: CASSNRGNYGYTF. The CDR3 coding sequence is TGTGCCAGCAGCAACAGGGGCAACTATGGCTACACCTTC.